This record covers a single TCR beta chain. Its antigen is unidentified. The data derive from a study of OX40 agonist ivuxolimab in advanced cancers. In the study overall: Participants averaged about 60 years of age (range roughly 20 to 90) and were around 85% male. Findings of the study overall: Low normalized T-cell clonal expansion was also seen in some nonresponders. The specificity for antigen of the expanded peripheral T cells was not determined.

Profiling relied on immunoSEQ multiplex PCR, and the TCRdb table lists in-frame clones only, not all of them. This sample yields about 89,000 clones, of which approximately 90% are seen a single time; roughly 0.64% belongs to the top ten. The germline V gene encodes CDR1 SGHVS and CDR2 FQNEAQ. Trimming took 5 bases from V and 0 from J, leaving 23 bases between them. This CDR3 has 19 residues. The sequencing here drew on CD4+ or CD8+ T cells sorted from blood, taken in a trial of the OX40 agonist ivuxolimab. The chain uses TRBV7-8 and TRBJ1-3; D gene ambiguous. The clonotype comes from an adult with an advanced solid tumor such as melanoma, head and neck, liver or kidney cancer. The CDR3 spells CASSTPVTVRSSSGNTIYF. In nucleotides, the CDR3 is TGTGCCAGCAGCACGCCGGTAACGGTTAGGAGCAGCTCTGGAAACACCATATATTTT.